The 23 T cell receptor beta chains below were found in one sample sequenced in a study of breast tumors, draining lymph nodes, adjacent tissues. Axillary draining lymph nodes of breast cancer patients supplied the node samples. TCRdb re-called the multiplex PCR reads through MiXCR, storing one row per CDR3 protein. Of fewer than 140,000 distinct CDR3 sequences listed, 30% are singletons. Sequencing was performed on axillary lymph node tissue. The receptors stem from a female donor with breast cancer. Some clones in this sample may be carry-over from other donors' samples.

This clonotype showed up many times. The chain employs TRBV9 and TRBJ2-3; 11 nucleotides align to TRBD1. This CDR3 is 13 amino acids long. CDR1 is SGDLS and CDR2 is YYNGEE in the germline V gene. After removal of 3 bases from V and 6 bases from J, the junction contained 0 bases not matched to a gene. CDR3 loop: CASSGTGGDTQYF. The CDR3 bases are TGTGCCAGCAGCGGGACAGGGGGCGATACGCAGTATTTT.

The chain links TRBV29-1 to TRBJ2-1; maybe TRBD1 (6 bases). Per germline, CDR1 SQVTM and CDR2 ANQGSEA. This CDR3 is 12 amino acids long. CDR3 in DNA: TGCAACGAAGGACAGACCTACAATGAGCAGTTCTTC. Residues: CNEGQTYNEQFF.

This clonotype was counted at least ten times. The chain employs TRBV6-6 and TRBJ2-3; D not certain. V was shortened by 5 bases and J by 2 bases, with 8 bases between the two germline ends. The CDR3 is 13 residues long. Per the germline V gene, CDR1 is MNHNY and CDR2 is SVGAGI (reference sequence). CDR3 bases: TGTGCCAGCAGTCACCCCGACACAGATACGCAGTATTTT. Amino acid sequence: CASSHPDTDTQYF.

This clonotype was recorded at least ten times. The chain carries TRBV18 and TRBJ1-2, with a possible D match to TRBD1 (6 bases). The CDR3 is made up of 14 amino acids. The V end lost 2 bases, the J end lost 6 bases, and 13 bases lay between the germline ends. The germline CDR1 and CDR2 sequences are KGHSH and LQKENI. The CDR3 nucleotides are TGTGCCAGCTCACCAGGACAGTCGTACGATGGCTACACCTTC. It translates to CASSPGQSYDGYTF.

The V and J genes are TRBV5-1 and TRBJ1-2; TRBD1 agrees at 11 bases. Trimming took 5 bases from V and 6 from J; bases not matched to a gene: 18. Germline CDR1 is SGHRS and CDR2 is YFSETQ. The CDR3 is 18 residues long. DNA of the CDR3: TGCGCCAGCAGGGAGTTTGGGACAGGGGGAGGGAGAGTCGATGGCTACACCTTC. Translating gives CASREFGTGGGRVDGYTF.

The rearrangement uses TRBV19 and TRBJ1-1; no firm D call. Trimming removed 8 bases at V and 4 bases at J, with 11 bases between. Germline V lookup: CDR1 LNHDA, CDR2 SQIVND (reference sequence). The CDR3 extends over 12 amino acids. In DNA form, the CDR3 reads TGTGCCAGTGGGGAGTATGGCACTGAAGCTTTCTTT. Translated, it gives CASGEYGTEAFF. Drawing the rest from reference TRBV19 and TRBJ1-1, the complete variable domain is DGGITQSPKYLFRKEGQNVTLSCEQNLNHDAMYWYRQDPGQGLRLIYYSQIVNDFQKGDIAEGYSVSREKKESFPLTVTSAQKNPTAFYLCASGEYGTEAFFGQGTRLTVV.

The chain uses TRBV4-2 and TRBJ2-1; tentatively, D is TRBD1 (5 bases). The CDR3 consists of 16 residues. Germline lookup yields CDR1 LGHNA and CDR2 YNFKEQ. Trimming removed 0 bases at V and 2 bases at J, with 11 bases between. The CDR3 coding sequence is TGTGCCAGCAGCCAAGATGTGCGGACACCCTACAATGAGCAGTTCTTC. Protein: CASSQDVRTPYNEQFF.

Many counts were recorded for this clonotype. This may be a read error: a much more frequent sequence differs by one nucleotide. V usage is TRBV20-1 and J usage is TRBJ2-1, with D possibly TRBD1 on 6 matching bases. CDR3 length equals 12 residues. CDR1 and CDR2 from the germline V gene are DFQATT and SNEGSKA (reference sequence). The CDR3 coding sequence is TGCAGTGTCACGTTACAGGGCAATGAGCCGTTCTTC. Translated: CSVTLQGNEPFF.

The CDR3 bases are TGTGCCAGCAGCGTAGGAGTAGTGGGGGCCCACGAGCAGTACTTC. Its translation is CASSVGVVGAHEQYF. The V and J genes are TRBV9 and TRBJ2-7, with D possibly being TRBD1 (6 bases). CDR3 length: 15 residues. Germline CDR1 reads SGDLS; CDR2 reads YYNGEE. Trimming left V 0 bases short and J 5 bases short, with 15 bases between.

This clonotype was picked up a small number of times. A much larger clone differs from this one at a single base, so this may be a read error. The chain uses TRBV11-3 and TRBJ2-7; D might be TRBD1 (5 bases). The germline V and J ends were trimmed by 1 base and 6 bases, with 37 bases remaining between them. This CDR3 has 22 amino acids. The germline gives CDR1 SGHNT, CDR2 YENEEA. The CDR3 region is CASSLVSGARCQFNPRSGEQYF. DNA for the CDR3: TGTGCCAGCAGCTTAGTTAGTGGGGCCAGGTGTCAATTCAATCCCCGATCGGGCGAGCAGTACTTC.

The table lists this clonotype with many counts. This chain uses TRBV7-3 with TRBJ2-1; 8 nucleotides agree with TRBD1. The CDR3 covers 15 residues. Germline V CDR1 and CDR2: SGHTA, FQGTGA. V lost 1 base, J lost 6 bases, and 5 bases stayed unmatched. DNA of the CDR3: TGTGCCAGCAGCTTAATCAGGGGGCTCGGCAATGAGCAGTTCTTC. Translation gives CASSLIRGLGNEQFF.

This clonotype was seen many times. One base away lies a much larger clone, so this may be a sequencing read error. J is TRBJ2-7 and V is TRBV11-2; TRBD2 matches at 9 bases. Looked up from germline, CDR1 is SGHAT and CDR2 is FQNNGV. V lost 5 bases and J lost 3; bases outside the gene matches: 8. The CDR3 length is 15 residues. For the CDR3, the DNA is TGTGCCAGCAGCCAACCGGGACTAGCCCTCTACGAGCAGTACTTC. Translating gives CASSQPGLALYEQYF.

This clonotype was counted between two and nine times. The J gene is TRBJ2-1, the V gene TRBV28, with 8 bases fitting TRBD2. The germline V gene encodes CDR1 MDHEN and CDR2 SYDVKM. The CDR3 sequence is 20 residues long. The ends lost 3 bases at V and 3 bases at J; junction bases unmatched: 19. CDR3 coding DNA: TGTGCCAGCAGTTTGTCGGGGAGCGGGAGAATTTTCGGACACTACAATGAGCAGTTCTTC. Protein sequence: CASSLSGSGRIFGHYNEQFF.

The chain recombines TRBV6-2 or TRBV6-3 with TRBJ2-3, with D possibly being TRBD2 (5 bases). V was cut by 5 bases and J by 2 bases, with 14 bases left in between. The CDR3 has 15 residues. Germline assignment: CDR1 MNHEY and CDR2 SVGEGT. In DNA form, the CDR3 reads TGTGCCAGCAGTCACGGAGCGGTGTCCACAGATACGCAGTATTTT. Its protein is CASSHGAVSTDTQYF.

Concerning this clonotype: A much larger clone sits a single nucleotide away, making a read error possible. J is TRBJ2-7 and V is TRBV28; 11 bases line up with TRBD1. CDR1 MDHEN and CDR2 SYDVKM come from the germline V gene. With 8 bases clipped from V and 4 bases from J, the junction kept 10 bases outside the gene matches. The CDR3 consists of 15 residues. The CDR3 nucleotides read TGTGCCAGCGGTCAGCCGGGACAGGGGGATTACGAGCAGTACTTC. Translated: CASGQPGQGDYEQYF.

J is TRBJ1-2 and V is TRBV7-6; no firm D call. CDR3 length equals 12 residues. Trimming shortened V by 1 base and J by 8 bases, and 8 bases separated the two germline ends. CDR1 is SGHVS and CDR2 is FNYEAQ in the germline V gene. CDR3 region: CASSLGGTGYTF. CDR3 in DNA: TGTGCCAGCAGCTTAGGGGGTACGGGCTACACCTTC.

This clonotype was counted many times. This CDR3 is CASSLVPGQLAYEQYF. As DNA, the CDR3 is TGTGCCAGCAGTTTAGTCCCGGGACAGTTGGCCTACGAGCAGTACTTC. The chain combines TRBV12-3 or TRBV12-4 with TRBJ2-7; 7 bases align to TRBD1. With V trimmed by 1 base and J by 2 bases, 8 bases remained unmatched. This CDR3 region has 16 residues.

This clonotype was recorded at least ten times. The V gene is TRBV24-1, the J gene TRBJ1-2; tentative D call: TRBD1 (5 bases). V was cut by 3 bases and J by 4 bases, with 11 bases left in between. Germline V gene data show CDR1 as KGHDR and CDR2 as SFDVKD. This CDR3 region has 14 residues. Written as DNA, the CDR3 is TGTGCCACCAGTGATCGAGACAGCCCCTATGGCTACACCTTC. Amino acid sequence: CATSDRDSPYGYTF.

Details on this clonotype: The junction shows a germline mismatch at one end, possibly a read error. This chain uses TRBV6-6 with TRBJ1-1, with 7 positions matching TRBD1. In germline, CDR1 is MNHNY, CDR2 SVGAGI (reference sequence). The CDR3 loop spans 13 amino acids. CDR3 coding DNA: TGTGCCAGCAACCAAAACAGGGGTGCTGAAGCTTCCTTT. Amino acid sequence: CASNQNRGAEASF.

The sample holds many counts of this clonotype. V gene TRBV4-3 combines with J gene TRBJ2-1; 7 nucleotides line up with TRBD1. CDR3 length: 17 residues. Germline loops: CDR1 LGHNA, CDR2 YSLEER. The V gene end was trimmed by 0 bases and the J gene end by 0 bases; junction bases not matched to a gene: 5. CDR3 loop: CASSQDGQVSSYNEQFF. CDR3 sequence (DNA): TGCGCCAGCAGCCAAGATGGACAGGTGAGCTCCTACAATGAGCAGTTCTTC.

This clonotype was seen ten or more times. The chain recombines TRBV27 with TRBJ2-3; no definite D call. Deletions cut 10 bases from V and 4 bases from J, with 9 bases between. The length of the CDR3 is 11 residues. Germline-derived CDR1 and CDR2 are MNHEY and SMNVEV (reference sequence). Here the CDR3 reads CATKDPDTQYF. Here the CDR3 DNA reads TGTGCCACCAAAGACCCAGATACGCAGTATTTT.

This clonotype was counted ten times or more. In DNA, the CDR3 is TGTGCCAGCAGTTTAAGCGGGCCGTATACCGCGAACACCGGGGAGCTGTTTTTT. Its protein product is CASSLSGPYTANTGELFF. The chain links TRBV2 to TRBJ2-2; possible D gene TRBD2, 6 bases. CDR1 is SNHLY, CDR2 FYNNEI, per germline. The CDR3 sequence is 18 residues long. Trimming removed 5 bases from V and 0 bases from J, with 19 bases in between.

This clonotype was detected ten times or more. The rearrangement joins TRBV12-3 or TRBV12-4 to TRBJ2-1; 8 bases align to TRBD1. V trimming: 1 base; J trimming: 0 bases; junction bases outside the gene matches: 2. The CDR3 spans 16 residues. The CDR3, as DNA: TGTGCCAGCAGTTTAGGGGACAGGAGCTCCTACAATGAGCAGTTCTTC. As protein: CASSLGDRSSYNEQFF.